This TCR beta chain was identified in a study of spatial heterogeneity in lung cancer. This clonotype came up a few times. Time point specified: sample taken at primary tumor resection. The CDR3 extends over 14 amino acids. CDR1 and CDR2 (germline): DFQATT, SNEGSKA (reference sequence). Germline trimming cut 6 bases from V and 2 bases from J; bases unmatched to any gene: 9. TCRdb analysed the 5' RACE reads with MiXCR anew, one entry per CDR3 protein. The repertoire holds about 2,000 distinct CDR3 sequences, with roughly a quarter as singletons. The sample in question was normal lung tissue next to the tumor, obtained at surgery. The chain is built from TRBV20-1 and TRBJ2-5, with TRBD1 matching 7 bases. This receptor was obtained from a male donor with early-stage non-small cell lung cancer. CDR3 in amino acids: CSAPPGTAQETQYF. In DNA, the CDR3 is TGCAGTGCCCCGCCCGGGACAGCGCAAGAGACCCAGTACTTC.